Reported below is one T cell receptor (beta chain). The identical CDR3 is also encoded by other nucleotide sequences in the sample. In the authors' methods: It was from reference gene primer amplification that nucleated cell counts were estimated. The method was immunoSEQ multiplex PCR; TCRdb's version includes in-frame clones alone and lacks a portion of them. The DNA gave D and trimming, while V, J and clone size come from that table. Here the sample spans fewer than 150,000 clones, 70% to 90% being singletons. This sample was included in a study of blood T cell repertoires in COVID-19. Looking at the study overall: Sites in the United States, Italy and Spain provided acute and convalescent COVID-19 samples. Nucleic acid was either cDNA or gDNA, and it came from T cells, B-cell-depleted T cells, or PBMCs.

Trimming removed 1 base at V and 7 bases at J, with 10 bases between. The CDR3 has 13 residues. The chain joins TRBV12-3 or TRBV12-4 to TRBJ1-2; D perhaps matches TRBD1 (5 bases). Material for sequencing was peripheral blood. This TCR came from a human donor in a cohort sampled during active COVID-19. The CDR3 region is CASSLGGGIGYTF. CDR3 nucleotides: TGTGCCAGCAGTTTAGGGGGCGGGATTGGCTACACCTTC.